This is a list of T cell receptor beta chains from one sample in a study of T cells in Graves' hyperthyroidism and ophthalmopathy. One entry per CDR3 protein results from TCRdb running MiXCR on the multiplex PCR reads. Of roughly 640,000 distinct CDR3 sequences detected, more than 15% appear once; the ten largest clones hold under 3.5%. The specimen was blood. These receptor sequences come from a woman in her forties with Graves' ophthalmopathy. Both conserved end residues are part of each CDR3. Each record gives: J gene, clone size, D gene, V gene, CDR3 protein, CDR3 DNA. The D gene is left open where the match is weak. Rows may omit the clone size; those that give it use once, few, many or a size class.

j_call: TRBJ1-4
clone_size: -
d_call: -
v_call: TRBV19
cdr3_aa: CASSKAGVFNEKLFF
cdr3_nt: TGTGCCAGTAGTAAGGCAGGGGTCTTTAATGAAAAACTGTTTTTT

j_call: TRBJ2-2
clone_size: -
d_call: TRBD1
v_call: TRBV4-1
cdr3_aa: CASSEARGPGELFF
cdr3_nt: TGCGCCAGCAGCGAGGCCAGGGGGCCAGGGGAGCTGTTTTTT

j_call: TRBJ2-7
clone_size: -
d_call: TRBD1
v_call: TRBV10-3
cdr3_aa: CASSEGQGLGEQYF
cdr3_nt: TGTGCCAGCAGCGAGGGACAGGGGTTGGGCGAGCAGTACTTC

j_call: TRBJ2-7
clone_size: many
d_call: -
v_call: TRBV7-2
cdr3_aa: CASSTIPGTRDYEQYF
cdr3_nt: TGTGCCAGCAGCACGATTCCCGGGACAAGGGACTACGAGCAGTACTTC

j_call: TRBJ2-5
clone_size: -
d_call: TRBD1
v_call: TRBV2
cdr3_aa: CASRTGDLPQETQYF
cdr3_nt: TGTGCCAGCAGGACAGGGGACCTCCCCCAAGAGACCCAGTACTTC

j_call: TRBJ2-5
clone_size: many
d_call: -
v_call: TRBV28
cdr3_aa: CATSAPGEIGETQYF
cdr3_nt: TGTGCCACCTCGGCCCCGGGAGAGATCGGAGAGACCCAGTACTTC

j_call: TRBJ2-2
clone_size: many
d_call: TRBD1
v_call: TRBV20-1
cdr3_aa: CSARKTGTGRSGELFF
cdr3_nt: TGCAGTGCTAGAAAAACCGGGACAGGCAGATCCGGGGAGCTGTTTTTT

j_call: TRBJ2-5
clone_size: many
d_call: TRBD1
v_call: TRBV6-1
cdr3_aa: CASSLDRSKTQYF
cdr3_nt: TGTGCCAGCAGTTTGGACAGGTCGAAGACCCAGTACTTC

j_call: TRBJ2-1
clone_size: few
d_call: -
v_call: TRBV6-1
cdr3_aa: CASRSGGPSNEQFF
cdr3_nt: TGTGCCAGCAGGTCCGGAGGGCCTAGCAATGAGCAGTTCTTC

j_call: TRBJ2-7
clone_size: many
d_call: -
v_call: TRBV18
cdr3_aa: CASSPPETYEQYF
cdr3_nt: TGTGCCAGCTCACCTCCTGAAACCTACGAGCAGTACTTC

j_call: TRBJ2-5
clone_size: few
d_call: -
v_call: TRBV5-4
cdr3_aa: CASRLRGQETQYF
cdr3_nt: TGTGCCAGCAGACTCCGGGGACAAGAGACCCAGTACTTC

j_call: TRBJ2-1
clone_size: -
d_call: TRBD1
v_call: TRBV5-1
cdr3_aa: CASSLGTADYEQFF
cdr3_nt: TGCGCCAGCAGCCTAGGGACAGCAGACTACGAGCAGTTCTTC

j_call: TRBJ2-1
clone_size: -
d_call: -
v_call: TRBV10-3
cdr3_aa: CAISEGSAGTEQFF
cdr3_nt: TGTGCCATCAGTGAAGGTAGCGCGGGGACTGAGCAGTTCTTC

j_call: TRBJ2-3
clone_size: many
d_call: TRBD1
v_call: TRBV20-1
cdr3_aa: CSANDRVIGTDTQYF
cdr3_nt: TGCAGTGCCAACGACAGGGTAATTGGGACAGATACGCAGTATTTT

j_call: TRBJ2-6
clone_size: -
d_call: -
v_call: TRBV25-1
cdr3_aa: CASSEGATAPGSGANVLTF
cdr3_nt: TGTGCCAGCAGTGAAGGGGCCACAGCCCCTGGATCTGGGGCCAACGTCCTGACTTTC

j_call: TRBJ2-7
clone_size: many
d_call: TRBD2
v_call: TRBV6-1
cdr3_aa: CASRLIVGLAGNYEQYF
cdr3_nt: TGTGCCAGCAGGCTAATAGTGGGACTAGCGGGAAACTACGAGCAGTACTTC

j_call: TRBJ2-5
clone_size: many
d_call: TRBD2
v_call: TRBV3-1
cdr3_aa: CASSQARGTSGVSKETQYF
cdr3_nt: TGTGCCAGCAGCCAAGCCCGGGGGACTAGCGGGGTCAGCAAGGAGACCCAGTACTTC

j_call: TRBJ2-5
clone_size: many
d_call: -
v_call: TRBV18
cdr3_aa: CASSPRLTGTQETQYF
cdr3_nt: TGTGCCAGCTCACCACGCCTTACCGGGACCCAAGAGACCCAGTACTTC

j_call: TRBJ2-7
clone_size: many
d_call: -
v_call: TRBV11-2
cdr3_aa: CASSLGTKIWEQYF
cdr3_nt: TGTGCCAGCAGCTTAGGTACAAAGATCTGGGAGCAGTACTTC

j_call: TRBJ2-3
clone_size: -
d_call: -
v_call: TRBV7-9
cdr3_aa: CASSLALAEYSTDTQYF
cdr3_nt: TGTGCCAGCAGCTTAGCATTAGCGGAATATAGCACAGATACGCAGTATTTT

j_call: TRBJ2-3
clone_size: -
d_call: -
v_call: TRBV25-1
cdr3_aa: CASSEYGSPFTDTQYF
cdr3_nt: TGTGCCAGCAGTGAATACGGGAGCCCCTTCACAGATACGCAGTATTTT

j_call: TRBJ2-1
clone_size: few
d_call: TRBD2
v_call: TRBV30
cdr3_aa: CAWSRAGGDHNEQFF
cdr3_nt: TGTGCCTGGAGCCGCGCGGGGGGGGATCACAATGAGCAGTTCTTC

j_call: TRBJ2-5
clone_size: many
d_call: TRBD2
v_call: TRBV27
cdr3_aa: CASSPRGGRETQYF
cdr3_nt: TGTGCCAGCAGTCCGCGGGGGGGTCGAGAGACCCAGTACTTC

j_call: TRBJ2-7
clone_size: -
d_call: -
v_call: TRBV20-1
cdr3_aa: CSVRSSYEQYF
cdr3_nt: TGCAGTGTGAGAAGCAGCTACGAGCAGTACTTC

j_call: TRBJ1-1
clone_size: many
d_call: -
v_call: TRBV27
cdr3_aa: CASRLQGNTEAFF
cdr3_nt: TGTGCCAGCAGATTACAGGGAAACACTGAAGCTTTCTTT

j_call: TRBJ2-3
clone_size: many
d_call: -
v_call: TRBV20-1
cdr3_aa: CSASDSGTDTQYF
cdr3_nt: TGCAGTGCTAGTGATAGCGGCACAGATACGCAGTATTTT

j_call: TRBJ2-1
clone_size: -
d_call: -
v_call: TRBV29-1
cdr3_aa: CSVAVPFSNKQFF
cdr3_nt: TGCAGCGTTGCCGTTCCTTTCTCAAATAAGCAGTTCTTC